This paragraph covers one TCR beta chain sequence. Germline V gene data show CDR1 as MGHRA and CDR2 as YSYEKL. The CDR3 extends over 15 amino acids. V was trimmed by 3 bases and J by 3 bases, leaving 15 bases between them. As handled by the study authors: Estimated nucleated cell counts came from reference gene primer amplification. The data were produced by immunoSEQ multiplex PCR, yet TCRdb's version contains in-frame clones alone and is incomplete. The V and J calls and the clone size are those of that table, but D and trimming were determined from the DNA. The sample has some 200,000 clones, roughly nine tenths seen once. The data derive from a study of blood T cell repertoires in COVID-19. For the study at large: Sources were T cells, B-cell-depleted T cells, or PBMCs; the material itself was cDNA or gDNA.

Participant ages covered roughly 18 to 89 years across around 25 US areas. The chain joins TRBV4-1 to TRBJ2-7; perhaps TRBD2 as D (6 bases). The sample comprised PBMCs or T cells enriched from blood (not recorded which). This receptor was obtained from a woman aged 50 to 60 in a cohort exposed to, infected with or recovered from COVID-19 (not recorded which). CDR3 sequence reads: CASSQTGSYNYEQYF. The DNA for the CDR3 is TGCGCCAGCAGCCAGACCGGGAGCTACAACTACGAGCAGTACTTC.